This passage covers 6 T cell receptor beta chains from one sample sequenced in a study of cytomegalovirus exposure and HLA in healthy donors. With 60 Vbeta and 13 Jbeta primers, the PCR was carried out. The method was immunoSEQ multiplex PCR; TCRdb's version includes in-frame clones alone and lacks a portion of them. The data contain around 130,000 clones, around 81% of them seen just once; the ten biggest clones take up 0.55% to 0.75%. The material sequenced was PBMCs. These receptors all come from a man aged 18-30 years in good health and CMV-seronegative.

V is TRBV28 and J is TRBJ2-7, with TRBD1 matching over 8 bases. The germline gives CDR1 MDHEN, CDR2 SYDVKM. The CDR3 consists of 12 residues. The V gene end was trimmed by 11 bases and the J gene end by 3 bases; junction bases not matched to a gene: 6. The CDR3 reads CASAGGFYEQYF. In DNA form, the CDR3 reads TGTGCCTCCGCAGGGGGCTTCTACGAGCAGTACTTC.

This clone was counted between two and nine times. The rearrangement uses TRBV4-3 and TRBJ1-2; tentative D call: TRBD1 (5 bases). Deletions cut 1 base from V and 0 bases from J, with 12 bases between. Per germline, CDR1 LGHNA and CDR2 YSLEER. This CDR3 has 16 residues. The CDR3 sequence is CASSQADSASNYGYTF. In DNA, the CDR3 is TGCGCCAGCAGCCAAGCAGACAGTGCCTCTAACTATGGCTACACCTTC.

This chain links TRBV2 with TRBJ2-5; tentatively, D is TRBD2 (6 bases). The J call may be mistaken, given a closer DNA end match to TRBJ2-7. This CDR3 region has 13 residues. Germline V CDR1 and CDR2: SNHLY, FYNNEI. DNA of the CDR3: TGTGCCAGCACCGGACTATCTTCCTACGAGCAGTACTTC. Its protein is CASTGLSSYEQYF.

The genes are TRBV15 and TRBJ1-4; 9 bases map to TRBD1. Trimming at V came to 5 bases and at J to 4 bases, leaving 5 bases not matched to a gene. The CDR3 has 15 amino acids. In germline, CDR1 is LNHNV, CDR2 YYDKDF (reference sequence). CDR3 sequence reads: CATSGPGQGNEKLFF. The CDR3 nucleotides are TGTGCCACCAGCGGGCCGGGACAGGGTAATGAAAAACTGTTTTTT.

The rearrangement uses TRBV27 and TRBJ1-5; tentatively, D is TRBD1 (5 bases). Looked up from germline, CDR1 is MNHEY and CDR2 is SMNVEV (reference sequence). The CDR3 runs 17 residues. Trimming cost V 6 bases and J 7 bases, with 25 bases left between them. DNA for the CDR3: TGTGCCAGCAGGGATCGGTTCGGCCGGGGGGGTAAGCAGCCCCAGCATTTT. The encoded protein is CASRDRFGRGGKQPQHF.

V usage is TRBV10-3 and J usage is TRBJ1-1; TRBD1 matches 7 bases. Looked up from germline, CDR1 is ENHRY and CDR2 is SYGVKD. V shed 6 bases and J 0 bases; nucleotides not matched to a gene: 4. The CDR3 runs 14 residues. CDR3 nucleotides: TGTGCCATCAGGGGGACAGCCATGAACACTGAAGCTTTCTTT. It encodes CAIRGTAMNTEAFF.